This T cell receptor beta chain stems from a study of lymphopenia after photon versus proton radiotherapy. Notes on the study in general: Survival link was tested only in deceased patients; proton benefit remains a possibility. Post-nadir diversity loss with photons came from oligoclonal expansion, particularly CD8+ Temra cells. Relative stability marked proton patients; photon patients lost diversity and naive cells. Larger post-nadir TCR diversity loss correlated inversely with survival in deceased patients.

Details on this clone: Antigen unknown.

Generated by immunoSEQ multiplex PCR, the TCRdb table keeps only in-frame clones and is missing some. The table includes approximately 150,000 clones, approximately 90% detected once. J was trimmed by 2 bases and V by 5 bases; bases with no gene match: 10. The CDR3 totals 17 residues. Per the germline V gene, CDR1 is MNHEY and CDR2 is SMNVEV (reference sequence). The sequenced sample was peripheral blood, obtained from a patient treated with photon-based radiotherapy. The receptor was derived from a man in his fifties with gastric cancer. This sequence joins TRBV27 and TRBJ2-1; 9 bases agree with TRBD2. DNA of the CDR3: TGTGCCAGCAGTCGGCGTACTCTAGCGGGACCCTACAATGAGCAGTTCTTC. Translated: CASSRRTLAGPYNEQFF.